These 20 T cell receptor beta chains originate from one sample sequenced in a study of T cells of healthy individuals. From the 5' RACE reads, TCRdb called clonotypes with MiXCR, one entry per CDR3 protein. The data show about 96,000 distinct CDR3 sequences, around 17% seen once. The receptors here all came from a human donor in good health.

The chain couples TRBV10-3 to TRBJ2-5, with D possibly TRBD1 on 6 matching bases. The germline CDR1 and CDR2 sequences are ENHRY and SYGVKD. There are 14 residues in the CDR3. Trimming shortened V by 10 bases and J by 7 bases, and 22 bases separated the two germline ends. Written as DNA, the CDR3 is TGTGCCACTGGGAACAGGGTTGATCTTGGGACCCAGTACTTC. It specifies CATGNRVDLGTQYF.

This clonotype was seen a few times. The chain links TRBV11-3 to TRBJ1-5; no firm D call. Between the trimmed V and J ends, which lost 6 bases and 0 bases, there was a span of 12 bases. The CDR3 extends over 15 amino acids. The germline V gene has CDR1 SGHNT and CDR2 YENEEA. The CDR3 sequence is CASRISVVSNQPQHF. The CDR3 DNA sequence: TGTGCCAGCAGGATAAGCGTCGTTAGCAATCAGCCCCAGCATTTT.

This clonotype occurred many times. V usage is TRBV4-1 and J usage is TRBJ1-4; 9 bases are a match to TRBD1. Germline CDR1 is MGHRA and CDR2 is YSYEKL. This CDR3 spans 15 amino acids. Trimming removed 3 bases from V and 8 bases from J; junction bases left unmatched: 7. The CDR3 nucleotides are TGCGCCAGCAGCCAGCGGACAGGGGATGGGGAAAAACTGTTTTTT. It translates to CASSQRTGDGEKLFF.

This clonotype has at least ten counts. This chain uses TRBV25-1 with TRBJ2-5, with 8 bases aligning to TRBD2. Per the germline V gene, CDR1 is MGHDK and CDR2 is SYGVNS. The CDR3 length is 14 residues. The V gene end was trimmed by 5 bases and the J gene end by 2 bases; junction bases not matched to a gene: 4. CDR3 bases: TGTGCCAGCAGTCTCCTAGCGGGTCAAGAGACCCAGTACTTC. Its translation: CASSLLAGQETQYF. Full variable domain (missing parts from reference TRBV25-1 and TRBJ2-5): EADIYQTPRYLVIGTGKKITLECSQTMGHDKMYWYQQDPGMELHLIHYSYGVNSTEKGDLSSESTVSRIRTEHFPLTLESARPSHTSQYLCASSLLAGQETQYFGPGTRLLVL.

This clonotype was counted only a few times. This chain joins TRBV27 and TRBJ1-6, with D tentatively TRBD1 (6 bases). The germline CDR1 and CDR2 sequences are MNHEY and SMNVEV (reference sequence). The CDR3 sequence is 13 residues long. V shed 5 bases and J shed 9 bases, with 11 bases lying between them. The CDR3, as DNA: TGTGCCAGCAGTCCTTCAGGGGCTTCACCCCTCCACTTT. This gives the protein CASSPSGASPLHF.

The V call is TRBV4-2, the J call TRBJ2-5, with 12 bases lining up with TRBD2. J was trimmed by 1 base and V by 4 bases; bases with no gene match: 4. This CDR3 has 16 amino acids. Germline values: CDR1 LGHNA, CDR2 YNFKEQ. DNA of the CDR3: TGTGCCAGCAGCCCAGGGACTAGCGGGCGCCAAGAGACCCAGTACTTC. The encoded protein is CASSPGTSGRQETQYF.

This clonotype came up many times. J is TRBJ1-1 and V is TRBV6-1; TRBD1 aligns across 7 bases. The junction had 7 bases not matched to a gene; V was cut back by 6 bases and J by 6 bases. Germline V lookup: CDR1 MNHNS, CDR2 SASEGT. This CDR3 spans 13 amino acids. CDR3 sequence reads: CASSRPGTAEAFF. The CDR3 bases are TGTGCCAGCAGCCGTCCAGGGACAGCTGAAGCTTTCTTT.

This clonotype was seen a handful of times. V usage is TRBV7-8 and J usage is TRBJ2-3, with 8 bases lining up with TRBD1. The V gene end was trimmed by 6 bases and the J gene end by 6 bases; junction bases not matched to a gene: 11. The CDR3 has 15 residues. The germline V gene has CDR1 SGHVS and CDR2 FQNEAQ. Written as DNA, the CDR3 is TGTGCCAGCAGATATGGACAGGGTGGATCGGATACGCAGTATTTT. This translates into CASRYGQGGSDTQYF.

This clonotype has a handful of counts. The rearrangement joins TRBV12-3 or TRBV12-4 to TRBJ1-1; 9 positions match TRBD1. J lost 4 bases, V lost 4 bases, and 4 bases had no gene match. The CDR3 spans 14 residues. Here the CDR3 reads CASSSGQGSTEAFF. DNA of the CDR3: TGTGCCAGCAGTTCGGGACAGGGAAGCACTGAAGCTTTCTTT.

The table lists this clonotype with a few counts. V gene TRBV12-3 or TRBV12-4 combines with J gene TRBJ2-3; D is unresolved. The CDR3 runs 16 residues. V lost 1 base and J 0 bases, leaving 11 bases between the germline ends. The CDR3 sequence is CASSLGTRSSTDTQYF. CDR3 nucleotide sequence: TGTGCCAGCAGTTTAGGGACCAGGTCTAGCACAGATACGCAGTATTTT.

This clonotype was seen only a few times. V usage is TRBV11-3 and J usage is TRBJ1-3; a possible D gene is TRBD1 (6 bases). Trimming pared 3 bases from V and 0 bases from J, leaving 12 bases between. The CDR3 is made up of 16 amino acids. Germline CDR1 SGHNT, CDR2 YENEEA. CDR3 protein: CASSFGQRFSGNTIYF. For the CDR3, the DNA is TGTGCCAGCAGCTTCGGACAGAGATTCTCTGGAAACACCATATATTTT. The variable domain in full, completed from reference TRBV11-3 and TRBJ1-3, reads EAGVVQSPRYKIIEKKQPVAFWCNPISGHNTLYWYLQNLGQGPELLIRYENEEAVDDSQLPKDRFSAERLKGVDSTLKIQPAELGDSAVYLCASSFGQRFSGNTIYFGEGSWLTVV.

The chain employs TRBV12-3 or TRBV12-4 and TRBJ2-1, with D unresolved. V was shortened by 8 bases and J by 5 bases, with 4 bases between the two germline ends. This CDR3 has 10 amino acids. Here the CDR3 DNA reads TGTGCCAGCGGGGACAATGAGCAGTTCTTC. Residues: CASGDNEQFF.

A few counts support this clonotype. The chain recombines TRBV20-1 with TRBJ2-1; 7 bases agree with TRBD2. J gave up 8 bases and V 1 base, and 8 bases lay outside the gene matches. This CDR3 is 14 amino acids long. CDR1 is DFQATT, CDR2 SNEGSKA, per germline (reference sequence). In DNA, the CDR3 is TGCAGTGCTAGAGCTGCCGCGGGAGTATATGAGCAGTTCTTC. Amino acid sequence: CSARAAAGVYEQFF.

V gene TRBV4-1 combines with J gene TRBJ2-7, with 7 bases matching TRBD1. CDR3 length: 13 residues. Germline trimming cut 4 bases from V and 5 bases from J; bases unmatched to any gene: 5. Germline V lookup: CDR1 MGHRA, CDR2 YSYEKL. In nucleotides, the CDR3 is TGCGCCAGCAGCCCTCCCCAGGGGGACGAGCAGTACTTC. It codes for CASSPPQGDEQYF.

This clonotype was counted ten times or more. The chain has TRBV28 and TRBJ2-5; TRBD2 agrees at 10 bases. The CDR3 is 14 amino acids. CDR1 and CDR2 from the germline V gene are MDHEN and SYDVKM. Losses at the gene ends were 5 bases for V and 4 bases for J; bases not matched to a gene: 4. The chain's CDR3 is CASSKRGGLETQYF. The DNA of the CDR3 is TGTGCCAGCAGTAAGCGGGGGGGCCTAGAGACCCAGTACTTC.

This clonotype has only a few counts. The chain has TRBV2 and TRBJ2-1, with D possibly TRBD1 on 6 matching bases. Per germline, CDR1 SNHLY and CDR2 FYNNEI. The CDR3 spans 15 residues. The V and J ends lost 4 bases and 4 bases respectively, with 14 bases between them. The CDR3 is CASSGGQGPYNEQFF. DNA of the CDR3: TGTGCCAGCAGTGGGGGGCAGGGACCTTACAATGAGCAGTTCTTC.

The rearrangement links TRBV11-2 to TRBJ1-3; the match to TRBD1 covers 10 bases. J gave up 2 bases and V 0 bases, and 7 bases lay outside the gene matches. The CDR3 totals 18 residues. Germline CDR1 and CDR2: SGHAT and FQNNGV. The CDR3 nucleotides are TGTGCCAGCAGCTTAGAAAGGGACAGGGGATCCCCTGGAAACACCATATATTTT. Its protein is CASSLERDRGSPGNTIYF.

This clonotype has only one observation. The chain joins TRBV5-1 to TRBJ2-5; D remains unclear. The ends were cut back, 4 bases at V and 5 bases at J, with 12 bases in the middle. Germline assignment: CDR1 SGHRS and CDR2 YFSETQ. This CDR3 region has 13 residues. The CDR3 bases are TGCGCCAGCAGCCCGTATGGTGCGGAGACCCAGTACTTC. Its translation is CASSPYGAETQYF.

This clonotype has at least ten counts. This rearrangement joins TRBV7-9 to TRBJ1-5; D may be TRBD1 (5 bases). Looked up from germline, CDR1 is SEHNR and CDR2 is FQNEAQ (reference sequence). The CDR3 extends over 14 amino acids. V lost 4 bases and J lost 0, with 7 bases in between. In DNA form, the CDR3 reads TGTGCCAGCAGCTCCGGGGGTAGCAATCAGCCCCAGCATTTT. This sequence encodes CASSSGGSNQPQHF.

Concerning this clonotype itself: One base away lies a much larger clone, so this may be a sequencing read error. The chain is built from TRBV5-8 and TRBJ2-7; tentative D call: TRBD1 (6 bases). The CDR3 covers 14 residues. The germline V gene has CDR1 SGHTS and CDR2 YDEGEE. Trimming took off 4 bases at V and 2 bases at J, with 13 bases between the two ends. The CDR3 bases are TGTGCCAGCAGCCGGATAGGGGACACCTACGAGCAGTACTTC. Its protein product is CASSRIGDTYEQYF.